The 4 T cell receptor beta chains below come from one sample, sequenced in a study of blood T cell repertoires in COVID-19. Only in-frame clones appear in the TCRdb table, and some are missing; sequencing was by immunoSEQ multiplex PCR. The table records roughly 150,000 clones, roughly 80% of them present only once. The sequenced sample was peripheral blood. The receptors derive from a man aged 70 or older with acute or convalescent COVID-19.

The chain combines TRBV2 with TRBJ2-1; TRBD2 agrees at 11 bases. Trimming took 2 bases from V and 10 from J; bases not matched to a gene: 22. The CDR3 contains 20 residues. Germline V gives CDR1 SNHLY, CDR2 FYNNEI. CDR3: CASSESGTSGPYTLGREQFF. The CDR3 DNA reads TGTGCCAGCAGTGAATCAGGGACTAGCGGCCCTTATACCCTCGGTAGGGAGCAGTTCTTC.

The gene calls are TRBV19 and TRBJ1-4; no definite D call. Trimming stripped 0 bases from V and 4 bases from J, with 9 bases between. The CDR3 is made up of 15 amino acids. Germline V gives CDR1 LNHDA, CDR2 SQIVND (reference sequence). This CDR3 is CASSIDSLLNEKLFF. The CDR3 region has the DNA TGTGCCAGTAGTATAGACTCTCTACTTAATGAAAAACTGTTTTTT.

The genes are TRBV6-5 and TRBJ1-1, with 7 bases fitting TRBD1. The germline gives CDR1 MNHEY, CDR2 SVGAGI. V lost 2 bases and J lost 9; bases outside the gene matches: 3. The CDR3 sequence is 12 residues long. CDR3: CASSYPTGQAFF. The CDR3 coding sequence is TGTGCCAGCAGTTACCCGACAGGGCAAGCTTTCTTT.

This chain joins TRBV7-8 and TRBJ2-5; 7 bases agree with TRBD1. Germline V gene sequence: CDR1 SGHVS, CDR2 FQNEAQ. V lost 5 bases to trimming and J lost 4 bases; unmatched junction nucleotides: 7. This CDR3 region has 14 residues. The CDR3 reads CASSPTGVSETQYF. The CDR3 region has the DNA TGTGCCAGCAGCCCTACAGGGGTATCAGAGACCCAGTACTTC.